This entry describes one T cell receptor (beta chain). Its antigen remains unidentified. No base quality values were provided; no much bigger clone lies one nucleotide off. The CDR3 runs 14 residues from the cysteine to the phenylalanine. Here the CDR3 DNA is all that survives: 42 bases in frame from base 1. V was cut back by 1 base and J by 2 bases, leaving a gap of 6 bases between them. The germline V gene gives CDR1 as MGHRA and CDR2 as YSYEKL. The data originate from a study of graft-versus-host responses after intestinal transplantation (dated by TCRdb to the early 2020s). In the study overall: Multivisceral, liver-intestinal, or isolated intestinal transplants were received by the recipients. After intestinal transplantation, graft-versus-host and host-versus-graft alloreactive T cell clones in the graft, circulation and bone marrow were tracked using bulk TCR-beta CDR3 sequencing. Anti-thymocyte globulin induction was given to all recipients, followed by maintenance tacrolimus and steroids for approximately 3 years. Alloreactive clones were identified by sequencing pre-transplant mixed lymphocyte reaction products and comparing these products with unstimulated pre-transplant donor and recipient T cells. Of the roughly 25 intestinal transplant recipients enrolled in the cohort, one of whom was a retransplant, a few patients without pretransplant specimens were excluded. Instead of going to the commercial service, samples from a few later patients were sequenced in-house on an Illumina MiSeq and processed with MiXCR. Donor T cell macrochimerism was defined as a peak of at least 4% donor T cells among recipient peripheral blood mononuclear cells.

In the first month after transplant, blood samples were collected up to 4 times, and after that at least monthly when available. What the study reported, not specific to this receptor: Early after transplant, peak levels of circulating GvH clones were found to be associated with declines in HvG clones. GvH clones turned up in recipient bone marrow, with some appearing earlier in ileal mucosa or blood, a pattern consistent with an intestinal mucosal origin. High GvH to HvG T cell clonal ratios were observed in the allografts of patients with donor T cell macrochimerism. Conclusions were limited by the relatively low number and heterogeneity of intestinal transplant patients.

The library was built by means of the immunoSEQ multiplex PCR assay. For most patients, high-throughput TCR-beta CDR3 sequencing of genomic DNA was performed by Adaptive Biotechnologies. The authors' pipeline ran thus. TCR sequencing data for roughly 20 patients were retrieved from Adaptive's ImmunoSEQ software; a few other patients were processed with MiXCR and VDJtools. CDR3 nucleotide sequences shared by donor and recipient were removed because the origin of these sequences could not be assigned. To count as alloreactive, a clone needed at least 2-fold expansion over unstimulated cells and a minimum CFSE-low frequency of 0.002% (template counts) or 0.001% (read counts). Clones were considered mappable if detected in sequenced pre-transplant spleen, lymph node, or MLR CFSE-low populations of the donor or recipient. The cumulative frequency of alloreactive clones was calculated as a percentage of all sequences, weighted by copy number. TCRdb obtained this table from immuneACCESS and retained in-frame rearrangements with V and J assigned. These tables miss some clones; where compared with another copy, unresolved V genes account for less than half of the shortfall, and the remainder is unexplained. V and J calls and clone size are given by that table; D and trimming were obtained from the DNA. The sample table holds 35,000 to 40,000 clones, of which around 94% were seen once. The top ten constitute 0.65% to 0.95% of the sample.

The sequence was collected from a human patient who received an intestinal transplant, so some T cells may come from the graft donor. The sequencing here drew on PBMCs, taken 16 days after intestinal transplant. The V gene is TRBV4-1 and the J gene is TRBJ2-1; matching of 5 bases hints at TRBD1 as the D gene. Read as DNA, the sequence is TGCGCCAGCAGCCAAGGGGGCACCTACAATGAGCAGTTCTTC. The encoded protein is CASSQGGTYNEQFF.